Detailed here is one T cell receptor beta chain. The data originate from a study of T cell changes during pregnancy in multiple sclerosis. CDR1 ENHRY and CDR2 SYGVKD come from the germline V gene. The trim removed 6 bases at V and 5 bases at J, leaving 10 bases unmatched. The CDR3 runs to 16 residues. Some clones are missing from TCRdb's copy, which holds only in-frame ones; the method was immunoSEQ multiplex PCR. This sample has some 44,000 clones, with 87% found just once. The chain links TRBV10-3 to TRBJ2-7; 13 nucleotides line up with TRBD2. This sample comprised CD4+ T cells from peripheral blood mononuclear cells, obtained after pregnancy. The source of this sequence is a female donor with multiple sclerosis, enrolled in a pregnancy study. CDR3 nucleotides: TGTGCCATCAGGTCGGCCCGACTAGCGGGGGGAAACGAGCAGTACTTC. Translation gives CAIRSARLAGGNEQYF.